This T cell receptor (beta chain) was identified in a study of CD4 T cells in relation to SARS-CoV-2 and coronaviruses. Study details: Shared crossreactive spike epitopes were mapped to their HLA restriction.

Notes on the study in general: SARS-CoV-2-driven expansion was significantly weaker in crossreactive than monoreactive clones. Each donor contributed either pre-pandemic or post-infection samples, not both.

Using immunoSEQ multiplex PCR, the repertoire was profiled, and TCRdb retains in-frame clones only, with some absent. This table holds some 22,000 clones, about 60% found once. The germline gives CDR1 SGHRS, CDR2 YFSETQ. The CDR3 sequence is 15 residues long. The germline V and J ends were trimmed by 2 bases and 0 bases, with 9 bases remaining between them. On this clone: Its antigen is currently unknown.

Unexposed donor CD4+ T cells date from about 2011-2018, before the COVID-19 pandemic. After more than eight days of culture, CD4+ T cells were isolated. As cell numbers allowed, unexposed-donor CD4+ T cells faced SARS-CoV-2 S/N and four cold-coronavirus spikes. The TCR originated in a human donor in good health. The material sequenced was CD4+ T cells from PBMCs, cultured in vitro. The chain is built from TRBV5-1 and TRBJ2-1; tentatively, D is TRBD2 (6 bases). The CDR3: CASSFSGNSYNEQFF. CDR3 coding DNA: TGCGCCAGCAGCTTTAGCGGAAACTCCTACAATGAGCAGTTCTTC.